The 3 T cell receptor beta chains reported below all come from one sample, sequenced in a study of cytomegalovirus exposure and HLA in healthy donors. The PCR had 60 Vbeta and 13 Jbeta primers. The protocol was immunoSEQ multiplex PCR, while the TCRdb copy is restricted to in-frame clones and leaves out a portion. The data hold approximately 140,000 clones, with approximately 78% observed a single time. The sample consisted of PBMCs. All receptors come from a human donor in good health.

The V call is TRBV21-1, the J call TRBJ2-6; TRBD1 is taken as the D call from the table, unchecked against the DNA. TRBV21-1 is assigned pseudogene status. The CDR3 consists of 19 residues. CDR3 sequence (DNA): TGTGCCAGCAGCAAAGGAACAGGGAACACCGTGCCTGGGGCCAACGTCCTGACTTTC. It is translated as CASSKGTGNTVPGANVLTF.

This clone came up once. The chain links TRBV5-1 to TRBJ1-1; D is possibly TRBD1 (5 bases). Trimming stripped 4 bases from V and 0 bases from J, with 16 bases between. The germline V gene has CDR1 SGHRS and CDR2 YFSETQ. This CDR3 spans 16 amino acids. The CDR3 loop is CASSTRQGGLNTEAFF. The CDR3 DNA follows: TGCGCCAGCAGCACCCGGCAGGGTGGTTTGAACACTGAAGCTTTCTTT.

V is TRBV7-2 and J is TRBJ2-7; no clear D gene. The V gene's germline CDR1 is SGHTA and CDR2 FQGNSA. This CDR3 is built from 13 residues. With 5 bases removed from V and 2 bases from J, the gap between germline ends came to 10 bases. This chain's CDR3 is CASSLMSTYEQYF. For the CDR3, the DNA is TGTGCCAGCAGCCTAATGAGCACCTACGAGCAGTACTTC.